Below are 8 T cell receptor beta chains sequenced from a single sample in a study of blood T cell repertoires in COVID-19. This table comes from immunoSEQ multiplex PCR, and its TCRdb copy is limited to in-frame clones, with some not included. Of approximately 190,000 clones listed, roughly 80% are singletons. The sample comprised peripheral blood. The receptor source for this set is a young man with active or convalescent COVID-19.

The chain carries TRBV9 and TRBJ2-5; 11 bases map to TRBD2. V was clipped by 3 bases and J by 0 bases; unmatched bases: 4. Germline CDR1 reads SGDLS; CDR2 reads YYNGEE. This CDR3 is 16 amino acids long. The CDR3 here is CASSAGLAEHQETQYF. CDR3 coding DNA: TGTGCCAGCAGCGCGGGACTAGCGGAGCACCAAGAGACCCAGTACTTC.

The chain carries TRBV18 and TRBJ1-3; TRBD1 matches at 9 bases. Per the germline V gene, CDR1 is KGHSH and CDR2 is LQKENI. The V and J ends lost 6 bases and 2 bases, in that order; junction bases with no gene match: 17. This CDR3 spans 19 amino acids. Written as DNA, the CDR3 is TGTGCCAGCTCCGAGGTTGTTACGGACAGGGGAAATCCTGGAAACACCATATATTTT. This encodes CASSEVVTDRGNPGNTIYF.

The chain carries TRBV20-1 and TRBJ2-3; D remains ambiguous. The CDR3 loop spans 11 amino acids. Trimming took 6 bases from V and 2 from J, leaving 6 bases between them. CDR1 and CDR2 from the germline V gene are DFQATT and SNEGSKA (reference sequence). The CDR3 DNA reads as TGCAGTGCGTACACCACAGATACGCAGTATTTT. Translation: CSAYTTDTQYF.

The chain is built from TRBV10-3 and TRBJ2-5; 11 nucleotides match TRBD2. Trimming removed 3 bases from V and 5 bases from J; junction bases left unmatched: 5. This CDR3 spans 15 amino acids. CDR1 is ENHRY and CDR2 is SYGVKD in the germline V gene. CDR3 DNA: TGTGCCATCAGTGATTTAGCGGGGGGGCGTGAGACCCAGTACTTC. Translation gives CAISDLAGGRETQYF.

The chain employs TRBV21-1 and TRBJ2-7; the table assigns TRBD2, which was not confirmed against the DNA. TRBV21-1 is given as a pseudogene. This CDR3 is built from 15 residues. The CDR3 DNA sequence: TGTGCCAGCATGGCGGGGGACTCTCTCACCTACGAGCAGTACGTC. Its translation: CASMAGDSLTYEQYV.

This chain links TRBV28 with TRBJ1-5; tentatively, D is TRBD1 (5 bases). Germline V gene lookup returns CDR1 MDHEN and CDR2 SYDVKM. Trimming took 7 bases from V and 0 from J, leaving 13 bases between them. The CDR3 totals 15 residues. The CDR3 loop reads CASIGSGHSNQPQHF. In DNA, the CDR3 is TGTGCCAGCATCGGAAGTGGACATAGCAATCAGCCCCAGCATTTT.

V and J are TRBV11-2 and TRBJ1-3; 10 nucleotides align to TRBD1. CDR1 and CDR2 (germline): SGHAT, FQNNGV. Trimming took 5 bases from V and 3 from J; bases not matched to a gene: 7. The CDR3 length is 16 residues. The CDR3 nucleotides read TGTGCCAGCAGCGCGGGACAGGGGTGGAATGGAAACACCATATATTTT. Its protein product is CASSAGQGWNGNTIYF. The variable domain in full, completed from reference TRBV11-2 and TRBJ1-3, reads EAGVAQSPRYKIIEKRQSVAFWCNPISGHATLYWYQQILGQGPKLLIQFQNNGVVDDSQLPKDRFSAERLKGVDSTLKIQPAKLEDSAVYLCASSAGQGWNGNTIYFGEGSWLTVV.

The rearrangement joins TRBV9 to TRBJ1-1; 7 positions agree with TRBD1. The CDR3 runs 13 residues. V gave up 4 bases and J gave up 3 bases; unmatched junction bases: 3. Germline CDR1 is SGDLS and CDR2 is YYNGEE. The CDR3 sequence: CASSIDRDTEAFF. The CDR3 DNA sequence: TGTGCCAGCAGCATTGACAGGGACACTGAAGCTTTCTTT.